This T cell receptor (beta chain) is from a study of control samples from healthy donors and cancer patients. Data came from immunoSEQ multiplex PCR; TCRdb stores just in-frame clones and leaves some out. The sample holds some 100,000 clones; 85% to 90% are singletons and the top ten take 7.5% to 10%. The CDR3 has 12 amino acids. CDR1 and CDR2 from the germline V gene are MDHEN and SYDVKM. V lost 5 bases and J lost 7, with 11 bases in between. Sequencing used blood. The source is a man aged 30 to 39 in good health. This chain connects TRBV28 to TRBJ2-5, with TRBD1 as a possible D gene (5 bases). The CDR3 loop is CASSGARRTQYF. The CDR3 nucleotides are TGTGCCAGCAGTGGGGCCCGGAGGACCCAGTACTTC. Full variable domain (missing parts from reference TRBV28 and TRBJ2-5): DVKVTQSSRYLVKRTGEKVFLECVQDMDHENMFWYRQDPGLGLRLIYFSYDVKMKEKGDIPEGYSVSREKKERFSLILESASTNQTSMYLCASSGARRTQYFGPGTRLLVL.